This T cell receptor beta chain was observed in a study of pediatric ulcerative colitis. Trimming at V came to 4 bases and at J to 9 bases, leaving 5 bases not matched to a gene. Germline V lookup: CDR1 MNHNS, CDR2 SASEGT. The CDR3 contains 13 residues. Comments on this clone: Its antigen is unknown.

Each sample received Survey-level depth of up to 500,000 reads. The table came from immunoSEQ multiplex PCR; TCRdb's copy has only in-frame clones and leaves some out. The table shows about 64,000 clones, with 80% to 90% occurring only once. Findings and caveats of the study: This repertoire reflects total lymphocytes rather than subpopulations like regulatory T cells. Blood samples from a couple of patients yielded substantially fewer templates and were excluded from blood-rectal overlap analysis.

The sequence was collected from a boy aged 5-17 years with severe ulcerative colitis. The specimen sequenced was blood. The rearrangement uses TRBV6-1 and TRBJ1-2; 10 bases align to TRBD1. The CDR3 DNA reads TGTGCCAGCAGTGGGGGACAGGGGCGTAGCTACACCTTC. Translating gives CASSGGQGRSYTF.